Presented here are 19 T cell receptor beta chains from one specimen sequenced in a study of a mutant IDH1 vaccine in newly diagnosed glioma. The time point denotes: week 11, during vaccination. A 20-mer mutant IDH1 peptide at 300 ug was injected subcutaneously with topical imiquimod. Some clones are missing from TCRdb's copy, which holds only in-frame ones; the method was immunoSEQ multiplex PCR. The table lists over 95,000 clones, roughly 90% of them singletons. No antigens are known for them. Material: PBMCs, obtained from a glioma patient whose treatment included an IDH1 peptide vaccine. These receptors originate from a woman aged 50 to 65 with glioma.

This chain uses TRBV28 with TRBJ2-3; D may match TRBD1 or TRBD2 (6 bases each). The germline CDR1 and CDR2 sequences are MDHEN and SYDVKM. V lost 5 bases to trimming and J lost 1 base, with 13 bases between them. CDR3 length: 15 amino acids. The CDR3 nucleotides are TGTGCCAGCAGTCCCCACGGGGGCGGCACAGATACGCAGTATTTT. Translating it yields CASSPHGGGTDTQYF.

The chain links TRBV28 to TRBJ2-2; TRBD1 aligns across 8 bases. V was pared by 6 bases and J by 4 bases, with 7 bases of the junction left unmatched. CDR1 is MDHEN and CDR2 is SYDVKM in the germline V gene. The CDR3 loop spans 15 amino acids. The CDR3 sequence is CASRLTGVRTGELFF. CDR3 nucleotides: TGTGCCAGCAGGCTGACAGGGGTTCGCACCGGGGAGCTGTTTTTT.

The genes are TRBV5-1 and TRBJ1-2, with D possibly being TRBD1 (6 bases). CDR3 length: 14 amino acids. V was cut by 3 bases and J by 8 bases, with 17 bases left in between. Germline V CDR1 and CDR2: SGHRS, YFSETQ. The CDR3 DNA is TGCGCCAGCAGCTCCCAAGCGGGGACAAAGGGCTACACCTTC. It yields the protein CASSSQAGTKGYTF.

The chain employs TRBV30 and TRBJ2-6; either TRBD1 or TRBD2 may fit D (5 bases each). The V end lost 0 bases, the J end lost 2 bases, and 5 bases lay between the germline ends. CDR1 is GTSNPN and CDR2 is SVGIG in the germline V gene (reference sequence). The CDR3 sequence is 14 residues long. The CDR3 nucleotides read TGTGCCTGGAGTGTGGGGGCTGGGGCCAACGTCCTGACTTTC. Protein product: CAWSVGAGANVLTF.

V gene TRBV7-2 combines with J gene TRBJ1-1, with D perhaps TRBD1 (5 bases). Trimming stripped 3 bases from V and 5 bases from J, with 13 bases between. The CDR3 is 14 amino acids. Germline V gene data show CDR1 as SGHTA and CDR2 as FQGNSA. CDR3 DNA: TGTGCCAGCAGCTTGAAGGGCGGGGGGACTGAAGCTTTCTTT. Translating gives CASSLKGGGTEAFF.

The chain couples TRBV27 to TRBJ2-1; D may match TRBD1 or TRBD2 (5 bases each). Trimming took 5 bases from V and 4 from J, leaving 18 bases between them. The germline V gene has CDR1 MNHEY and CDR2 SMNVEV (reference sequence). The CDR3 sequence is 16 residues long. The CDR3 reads CASSPLWGSQYNEQFF. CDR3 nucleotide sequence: TGTGCCAGCAGTCCCCTCTGGGGGAGCCAGTACAATGAGCAGTTCTTC.

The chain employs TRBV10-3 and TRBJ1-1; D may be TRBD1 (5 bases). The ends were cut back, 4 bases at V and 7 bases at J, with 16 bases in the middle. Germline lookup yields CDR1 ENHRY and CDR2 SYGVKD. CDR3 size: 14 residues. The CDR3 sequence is CAISVGGGPYEAFF. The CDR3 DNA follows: TGTGCCATCAGTGTCGGGGGTGGCCCTTATGAAGCTTTCTTT.

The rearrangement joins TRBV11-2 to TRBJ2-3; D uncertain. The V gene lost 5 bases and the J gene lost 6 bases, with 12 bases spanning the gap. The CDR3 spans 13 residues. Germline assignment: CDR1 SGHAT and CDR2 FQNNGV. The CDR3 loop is CASSPDRYDTQYF. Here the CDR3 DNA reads TGTGCCAGCAGCCCTGACCGGTATGATACGCAGTATTTT.

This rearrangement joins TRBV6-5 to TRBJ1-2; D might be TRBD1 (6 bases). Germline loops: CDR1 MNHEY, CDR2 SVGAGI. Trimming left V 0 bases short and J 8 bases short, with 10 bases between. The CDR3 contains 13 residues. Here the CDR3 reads CASSYSGAQGYTF. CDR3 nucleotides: TGTGCCAGCAGTTACTCGGGGGCGCAGGGCTACACCTTC.

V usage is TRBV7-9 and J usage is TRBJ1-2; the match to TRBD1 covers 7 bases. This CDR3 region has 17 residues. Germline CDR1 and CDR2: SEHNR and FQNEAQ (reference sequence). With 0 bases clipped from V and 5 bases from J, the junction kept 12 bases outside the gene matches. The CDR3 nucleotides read TGTGCCAGCAGCTTAGCCCGGGACAGCTTTAACAAGTATGGCTACACCTTC. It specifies CASSLARDSFNKYGYTF.

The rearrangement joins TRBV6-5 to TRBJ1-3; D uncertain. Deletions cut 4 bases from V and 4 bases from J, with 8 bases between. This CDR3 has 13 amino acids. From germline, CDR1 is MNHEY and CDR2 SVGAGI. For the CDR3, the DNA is TGTGCCAGCAGTTGGACCGCAGGAAACACCATATATTTT. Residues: CASSWTAGNTIYF.

Written as DNA, the CDR3 is TGTGCCAGCAACCTGGGACAGGGGGTAGATGAGCAGTTCTTC. This gives the protein CASNLGQGVDEQFF. This sequence joins TRBV9 and TRBJ2-1; TRBD1 aligns across 11 bases. The length of the CDR3 is 14 residues. The V gene end was trimmed by 6 bases and the J gene end by 8 bases; junction bases not matched to a gene: 7. In germline, CDR1 is SGDLS, CDR2 YYNGEE.

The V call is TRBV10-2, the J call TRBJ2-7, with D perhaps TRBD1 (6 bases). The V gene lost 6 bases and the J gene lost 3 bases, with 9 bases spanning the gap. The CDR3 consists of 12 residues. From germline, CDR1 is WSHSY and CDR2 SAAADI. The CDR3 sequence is CASRTGSYEQYF. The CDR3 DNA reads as TGCGCCAGCAGGACAGGTAGCTACGAGCAGTACTTC.

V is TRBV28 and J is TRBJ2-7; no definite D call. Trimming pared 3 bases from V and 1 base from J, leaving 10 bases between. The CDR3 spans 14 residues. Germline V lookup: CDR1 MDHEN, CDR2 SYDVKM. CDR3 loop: CASSFPGSSYEQYF. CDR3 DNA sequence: TGTGCCAGCAGTTTCCCCGGATCGTCCTACGAGCAGTACTTC.

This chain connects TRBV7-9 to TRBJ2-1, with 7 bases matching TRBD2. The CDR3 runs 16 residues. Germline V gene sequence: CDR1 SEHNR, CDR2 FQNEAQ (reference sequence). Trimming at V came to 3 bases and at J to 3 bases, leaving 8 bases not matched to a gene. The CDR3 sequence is CASSFRLAPLYNEQFF. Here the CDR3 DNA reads TGTGCCAGCAGCTTTAGACTAGCCCCACTCTACAATGAGCAGTTCTTC. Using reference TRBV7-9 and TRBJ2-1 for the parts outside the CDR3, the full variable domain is DTGVSQNPRHKITKRGQNVTFRCDPISEHNRLYWYRQTLGQGPEFLTYFQNEAQLEKSRLLSDRFSAERPKGSFSTLEIQRTEQGDSAMYLCASSFRLAPLYNEQFFGPGTRLTVL.

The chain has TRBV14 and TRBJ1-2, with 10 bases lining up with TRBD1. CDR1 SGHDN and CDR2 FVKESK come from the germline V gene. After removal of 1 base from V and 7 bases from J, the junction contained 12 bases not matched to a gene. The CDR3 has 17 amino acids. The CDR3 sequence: CASSQGETGGSFGGYTF. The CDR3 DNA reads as TGTGCCAGCAGCCAAGGAGAGACAGGGGGCTCATTTGGTGGCTACACCTTC.

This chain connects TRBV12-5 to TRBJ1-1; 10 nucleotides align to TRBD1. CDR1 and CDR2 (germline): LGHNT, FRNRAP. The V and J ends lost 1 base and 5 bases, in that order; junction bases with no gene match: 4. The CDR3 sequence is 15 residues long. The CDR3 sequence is CASGLEGDRGTEAFF. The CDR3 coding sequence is TGTGCTAGTGGTTTGGAGGGGGACAGGGGAACTGAAGCTTTCTTT.

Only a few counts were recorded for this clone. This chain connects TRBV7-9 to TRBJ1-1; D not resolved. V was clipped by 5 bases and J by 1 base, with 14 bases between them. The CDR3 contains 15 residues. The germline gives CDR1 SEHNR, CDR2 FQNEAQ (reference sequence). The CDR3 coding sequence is TGTGCCAGCAGCGGCTTCGTGGACCCGAACACTGAAGCTTTCTTT. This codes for CASSGFVDPNTEAFF.

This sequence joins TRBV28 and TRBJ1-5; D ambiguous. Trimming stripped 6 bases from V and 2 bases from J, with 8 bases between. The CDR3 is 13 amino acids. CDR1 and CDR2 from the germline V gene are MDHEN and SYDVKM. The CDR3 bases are TGTGCCAGCAGAACCCCAGGCAATCAGCCCCAGCATTTT. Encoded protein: CASRTPGNQPQHF.